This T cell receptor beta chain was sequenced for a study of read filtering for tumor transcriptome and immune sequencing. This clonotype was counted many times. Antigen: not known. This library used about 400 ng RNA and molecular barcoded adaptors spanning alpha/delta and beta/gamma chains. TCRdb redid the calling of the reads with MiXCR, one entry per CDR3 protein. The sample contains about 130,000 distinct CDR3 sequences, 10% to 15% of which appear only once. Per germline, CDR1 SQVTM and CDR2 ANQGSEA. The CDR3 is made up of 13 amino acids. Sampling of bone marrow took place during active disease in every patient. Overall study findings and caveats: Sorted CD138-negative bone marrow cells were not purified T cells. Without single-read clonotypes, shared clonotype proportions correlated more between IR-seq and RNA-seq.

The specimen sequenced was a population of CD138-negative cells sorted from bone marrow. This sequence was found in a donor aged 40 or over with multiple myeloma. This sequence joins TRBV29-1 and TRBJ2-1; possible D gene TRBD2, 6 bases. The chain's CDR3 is CRVAVGSYNEQFF. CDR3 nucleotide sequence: TGCAGGGTAGCGGTAGGGTCCTACAATGAGCAGTTCTTC.